This is a list of T cell receptor beta chains from one sample in a study of vaccination and CD4 T cells after COVID-19. TCRdb independently ran MiXCR on the PCR reads; one entry per CDR3 protein. The sample lists over 10,000 distinct CDR3 sequences; 35% were seen once. These receptors' targets are unknown. The sample was CD4+ T cells from blood, cultured in vitro. All receptors come from a human donor who had recovered from COVID-19. The CDR3 runs from the conserved cysteine through the conserved F or W. A D gene is named only where the DNA matches it firmly. The listing skips clone size in some rows; elsewhere it reads once, few, many or a size class.

j_gene | len | v_gene | abundance | d_gene | CDR3aa | CDR3nt
TRBJ2-7 | 15 | TRBV28 | few | - | CASTRPGLGSYEQYF | TGTGCCAGCACCAGACCCGGACTGGGCTCCTACGAGCAGTACTTC
TRBJ1-1 | 13 | TRBV5-5 | - | - | CASSLGLHAEAFF | TGTGCCAGCAGCTTGGGGCTCCACGCTGAAGCTTTCTTT
TRBJ2-7 | 14 | TRBV4-1 | few | TRBD2 | CASSQGETSGEQYF | TGCGCCAGCAGCCAAGGGGAAACTAGCGGCGAGCAGTACTTC
TRBJ2-1 | 14 | TRBV7-2 | - | - | CASDSVGSYNEQFF | TGTGCCAGCGACTCAGTGGGATCCTACAATGAGCAGTTCTTC
TRBJ2-5 | 13 | TRBV7-9 | few | - | CASTWGRGETQYF | TGTGCCAGCACCTGGGGTAGGGGAGAGACCCAGTACTTC
TRBJ2-1 | 15 | TRBV27 | - | TRBD2 | CASSLWGLAGHEQFF | TGTGCCAGCAGTTTGTGGGGACTAGCGGGACATGAGCAGTTCTTC
TRBJ2-1 | 15 | TRBV12-3/TRBV12-4 | once | - | CASSPTRLMNNEQFF | TGTGCCAGCAGCCCCACCCGCCTGATGAACAATGAGCAGTTCTTC
TRBJ2-1 | 16 | TRBV7-9 | few | - | CASSLRGSSEYNEQFF | TGTGCCAGCAGCTTAAGAGGGTCTAGTGAGTACAATGAGCAGTTCTTC
TRBJ2-3 | 15 | TRBV10-3 | - | TRBD2 | CAIKVAGGTADTQYF | TGTGCCATCAAAGTAGCGGGAGGAACGGCAGATACGCAGTATTTT
TRBJ2-1 | 16 | TRBV6-2/TRBV6-3 | - | TRBD2 | CASSYTRGGSWDEQFF | TGTGCCAGCAGTTACACCCGGGGCGGGAGTTGGGATGAGCAGTTCTTC
TRBJ2-7 | 13 | TRBV7-3 | - | TRBD2 | CASSSTGTSEQYF | TGTGCCAGCAGCTCGACCGGGACTAGCGAACAGTACTTC
TRBJ2-1 | 12 | TRBV28 | - | - | CASTDRLNEQFF | TGTGCCAGCACAGATAGACTCAATGAGCAGTTCTTC
TRBJ2-3 | 12 | TRBV20-1 | few | - | CSATKSGGTQYF | TGCAGTGCCACAAAGTCCGGGGGAACGCAGTATTTT
TRBJ1-2 | 13 | TRBV28 | - | - | CASSLLGGYGYTF | TGTGCCAGCAGTTTATTGGGGGGCTATGGCTACACCTTC
TRBJ2-7 | 16 | TRBV19 | - | TRBD2 | CASSIGGGLSFYEQYF | TGTGCCAGTAGTATTGGCGGGGGGCTTTCCTTTTACGAGCAGTACTTC
TRBJ1-4 | 14 | TRBV2 | - | - | CASSDSRGGEKLFF | TGTGCCAGCAGTGACAGCAGGGGCGGCGAAAAACTGTTTTTT
TRBJ2-6 | 14 | TRBV2 | few | - | CASSEGRGANVLTF | TGTGCCAGCAGCGAGGGGCGTGGGGCCAACGTCCTGACTTTC
TRBJ2-7 | 11 | TRBV23-1 | - | - | CASLVTYEQYF | TGCGCCAGCCTAGTGACCTACGAGCAGTACTTC
TRBJ2-1 | 16 | TRBV27 | - | TRBD1 | CASRLGVDRGGNEQFF | TGTGCCAGCAGACTAGGGGTGGACAGGGGAGGTAATGAGCAGTTCTTC
TRBJ2-7 | 14 | TRBV6-1 | few | - | CASTPAGSVYEQYF | TGCGCCAGCACCCCGGCGGGCTCGGTCTACGAGCAGTACTTC
TRBJ1-1 | 14 | TRBV18 | few | TRBD1 | CASSRQSGGTEAFF | TGTGCCAGCTCAAGACAATCAGGGGGCACTGAAGCTTTCTTT
TRBJ1-1 | 15 | TRBV27 | - | - | CASSLSWGEDTEAFF | TGTGCCAGCAGTTTATCGTGGGGGGAGGACACTGAAGCTTTCTTT
TRBJ2-5 | 18 | TRBV14 | - | TRBD1 | CASSQVTGLGLDQETQYF | TGTGCCAGCAGCCAAGTGACAGGGCTAGGGTTGGACCAAGAGACCCAGTACTTC
TRBJ1-2 | 15 | TRBV20-1 | few | - | CSATPTAAGPYGYTF | TGCAGTGCCACACCGACGGCCGCCGGACCCTATGGCTACACCTTC
TRBJ1-1 | 14 | TRBV10-3 | medium-sized | TRBD1 | CAIRPDTGDTEAFF | TGTGCCATCAGGCCCGATACAGGGGACACTGAAGCTTTCTTT
TRBJ1-1 | 13 | TRBV7-3 | - | - | CASSSQPNTEAFF | TGTGCCAGCAGCTCGCAGCCCAACACTGAAGCTTTCTTT
TRBJ2-7 | 15 | TRBV7-3 | - | TRBD2 | CASSLIAGSSYEQYF | TGTGCCAGCAGCTTAATAGCGGGAAGCTCCTACGAGCAGTACTTC
TRBJ1-5 | 15 | TRBV28 | few | TRBD1 | CASSSIGQGYQPQHF | TGTGCCAGCAGTTCGATTGGACAGGGATATCAGCCCCAGCATTTT
TRBJ2-1 | 13 | TRBV24-1 | few | - | CATSDPLMWEQFF | TGTGCCACCAGTGATCCACTGATGTGGGAGCAGTTCTTC
TRBJ2-3 | 15 | TRBV20-1 | - | TRBD2 | CSAPSGSLGTDTQYF | TGCAGTGCTCCTAGCGGGTCTTTGGGTACAGATACGCAGTATTTT
TRBJ1-2 | 14 | TRBV27 | medium-sized | - | CASSQFTVNYGYTF | TGTGCCAGCAGTCAATTCACGGTTAACTATGGCTACACCTTC
TRBJ2-2 | 16 | TRBV7-6 | - | TRBD2 | CASSFQSAGVTGELFF | TGTGCCAGCAGCTTTCAGTCAGCGGGAGTCACCGGGGAGCTGTTTTTT
TRBJ1-1 | 21 | TRBV6-1 | few | - | CASTGGFNQLLTLFMNTEAFF | TGTGCCAGCACGGGGGGATTCAACCAGTTGTTAACCTTGTTCATGAACACTGAAGCTTTCTTT
TRBJ2-3 | 16 | TRBV4-1 | - | TRBD2 | CASSQGLAGGPLTQYF | TGCGCCAGCAGCCAAGGACTAGCGGGAGGGCCGCTTACGCAGTATTTT
TRBJ2-7 | 14 | TRBV19 | - | TRBD2 | CASSTSGSSYEQYF | TGTGCCAGTAGTACTAGCGGGAGCTCCTACGAGCAGTACTTC